A selection of T cell receptor beta chains follows, all from one sample in a study of cytomegalovirus exposure and HLA in healthy donors. The assay was immunoSEQ multiplex PCR, and TCRdb's table has in-frame clones only and misses some. The sample has roughly 130,000 clones, around 80% seen once. What was sequenced was PBMCs. The receptors derive from a human donor in good health. The conserved cysteine and the conserved F or W are not part of the CDR3 here.

cdr3_aa: ASSPRIAGGLNEQF
v_call: TRBV14
j_call: TRBJ2-1

cdr3_aa: ASSQLRGTNTGELF
v_call: TRBV4-1
j_call: TRBJ2-2

cdr3_aa: ASGQTGPYNSPLH
v_call: TRBV28
j_call: TRBJ1-6

cdr3_aa: ASSLSTSGGLSTDTQY
v_call: TRBV27
j_call: TRBJ2-3

cdr3_aa: ASSDRGRGVGYT
v_call: TRBV7-3
j_call: TRBJ1-2

cdr3_aa: ASTGREPDTQY
v_call: TRBV28
j_call: TRBJ2-3

cdr3_aa: ATSRGDRGYQPQH
v_call: TRBV15
j_call: TRBJ1-5

cdr3_aa: ASSDGRVSGNTIY
v_call: TRBV25-1
j_call: TRBJ1-3

cdr3_aa: ASSPSGQYTDTQY
v_call: TRBV18
j_call: TRBJ2-3

cdr3_aa: ASSPRDRGYQPQH
v_call: TRBV2
j_call: TRBJ1-5

cdr3_aa: ASSPGGLSYEQY
v_call: TRBV7-6
j_call: TRBJ2-7

cdr3_aa: ASSLLGQGANYGYT
v_call: TRBV7-8
j_call: TRBJ1-2

cdr3_aa: ASSFPTSGALYSFYNEQF
v_call: TRBV7-8
j_call: TRBJ2-1

cdr3_aa: ASSLGFSPLH
v_call: TRBV14
j_call: TRBJ1-6

cdr3_aa: ASSLSVAFTEAF
v_call: TRBV7-9
j_call: TRBJ1-1

cdr3_aa: ASSSQFEQY
v_call: TRBV5-6
j_call: TRBJ2-7

cdr3_aa: ASSSGQTGANVLT
v_call: TRBV28
j_call: TRBJ2-6

cdr3_aa: ASSVGNNEQF
v_call: TRBV9
j_call: TRBJ2-1

cdr3_aa: ASRGTTGTYYGYT
v_call: TRBV6-5
j_call: TRBJ1-2

cdr3_aa: ASSQEPGTGREQY
v_call: TRBV14
j_call: TRBJ2-7

cdr3_aa: ASGPAELGTVNTEAF
v_call: TRBV27
j_call: TRBJ1-1

cdr3_aa: ASSLVSGDTEAF
v_call: TRBV5-4
j_call: TRBJ1-1

cdr3_aa: ASSQGGGRSDTQY
v_call: TRBV16
j_call: TRBJ2-3

cdr3_aa: AVLTGTGISGGYT
v_call: TRBV6-6
j_call: TRBJ1-2

cdr3_aa: ASQAGRSSYEQY
v_call: TRBV13
j_call: -

cdr3_aa: ASSVGGGGQGATAF
v_call: TRBV9
j_call: TRBJ1-1

cdr3_aa: ASSPSGGAYETQY
v_call: TRBV27
j_call: TRBJ2-5

cdr3_aa: ASSFFRGANYGYT
v_call: TRBV5-1
j_call: TRBJ1-2